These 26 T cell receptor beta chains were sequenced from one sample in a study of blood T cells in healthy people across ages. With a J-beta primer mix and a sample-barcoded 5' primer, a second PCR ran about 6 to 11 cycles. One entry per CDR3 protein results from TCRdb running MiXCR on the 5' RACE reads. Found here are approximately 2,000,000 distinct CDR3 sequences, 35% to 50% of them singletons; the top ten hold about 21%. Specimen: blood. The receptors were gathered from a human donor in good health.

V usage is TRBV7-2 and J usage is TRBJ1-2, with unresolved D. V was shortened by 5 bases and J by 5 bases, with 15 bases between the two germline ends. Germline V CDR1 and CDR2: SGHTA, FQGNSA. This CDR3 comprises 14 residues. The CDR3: CASSPKNGVYGYTF. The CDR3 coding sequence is TGTGCCAGCAGCCCAAAGAACGGGGTTTATGGCTACACCTTC.

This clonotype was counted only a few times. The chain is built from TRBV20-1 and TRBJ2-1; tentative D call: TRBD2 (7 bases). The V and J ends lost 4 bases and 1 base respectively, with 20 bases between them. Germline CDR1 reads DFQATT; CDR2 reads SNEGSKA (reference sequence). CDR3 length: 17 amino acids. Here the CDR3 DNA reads TGCAGTGCTACCAGCGGAGGGGGGGACTTTTCCTACAATGAGCAGTTCTTC. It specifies CSATSGGGDFSYNEQFF.

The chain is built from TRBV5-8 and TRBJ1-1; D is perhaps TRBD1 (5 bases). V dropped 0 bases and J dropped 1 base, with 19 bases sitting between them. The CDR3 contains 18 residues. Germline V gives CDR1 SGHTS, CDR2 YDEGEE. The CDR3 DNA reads TGTGCCAGCAGCTTGGGGCATTGGACAATCTACGAGAACACTGAAGCTTTCTTT. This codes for CASSLGHWTIYENTEAFF.

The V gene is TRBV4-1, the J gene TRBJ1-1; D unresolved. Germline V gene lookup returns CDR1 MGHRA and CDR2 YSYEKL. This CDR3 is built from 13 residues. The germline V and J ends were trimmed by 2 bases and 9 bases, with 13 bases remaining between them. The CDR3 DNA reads TGCGCCAGCAGCCAAAGCTTCGGGTCAAAAGCTTTCTTT. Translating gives CASSQSFGSKAFF.

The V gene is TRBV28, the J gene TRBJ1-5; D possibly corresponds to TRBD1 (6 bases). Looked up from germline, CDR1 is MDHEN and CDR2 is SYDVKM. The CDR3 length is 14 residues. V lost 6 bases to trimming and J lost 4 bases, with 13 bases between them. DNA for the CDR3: TGTGCCAGCAGGGGAGGACAGTCGAATCAGCCCCAGCATTTT. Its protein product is CASRGGQSNQPQHF. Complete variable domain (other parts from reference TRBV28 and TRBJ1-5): DVKVTQSSRYLVKRTGEKVFLECVQDMDHENMFWYRQDPGLGLRLIYFSYDVKMKEKGDIPEGYSVSREKKERFSLILESASTNQTSMYLCASRGGQSNQPQHFGDGTRLSIL.

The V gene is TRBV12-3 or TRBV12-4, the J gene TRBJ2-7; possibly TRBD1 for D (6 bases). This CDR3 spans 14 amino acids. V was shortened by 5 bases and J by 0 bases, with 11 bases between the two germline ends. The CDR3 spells CASSGQTFSYEQYF. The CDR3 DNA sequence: TGTGCCAGCAGTGGACAGACCTTCTCCTACGAGCAGTACTTC.

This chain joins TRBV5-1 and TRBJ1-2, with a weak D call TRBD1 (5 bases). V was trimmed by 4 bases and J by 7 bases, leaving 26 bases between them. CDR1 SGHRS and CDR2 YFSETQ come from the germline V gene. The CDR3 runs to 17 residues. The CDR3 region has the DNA TGCGCCAGCAGCCCCATCCGAGGTGGGGGAATGGATGGTGGCTACACCTTC. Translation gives CASSPIRGGGMDGGYTF.

The CDR3 DNA follows: TGCGCCAGCAGCCAAGATCAGTGGGGGGCCGGGGAGACCCAGTACTTC. This gives the protein CASSQDQWGAGETQYF. The chain links TRBV4-3 to TRBJ2-5; possibly TRBD1 or TRBD2 for D (6 bases each). The CDR3 has 16 residues. CDR1 and CDR2 from the germline V gene are LGHNA and YSLEER. The germline V and J ends were trimmed by 0 bases and 5 bases, with 16 bases remaining between them.

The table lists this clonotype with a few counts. Written as DNA, the CDR3 is TGTGCCAGCTCACCACGACAGGAGGTTGAAGCTTTCTTT. Its protein is CASSPRQEVEAFF. The chain carries TRBV18 and TRBJ1-1, with D possibly being TRBD1 (6 bases). CDR3 length equals 13 residues. V was cut by 1 base and J by 7 bases, with 10 bases left in between. CDR1 is KGHSH, CDR2 LQKENI, per germline. Full variable domain (rest looked up from reference TRBV18 and TRBJ1-1): NAGVMQNPRHLVRRRGQEARLRCSPMKGHSHVYWYRQLPEEGLKFMVYLQKENIIDESGMPKERFSAEFPKEGPSILRIQQVVRGDSAAYFCASSPRQEVEAFFGQGTRLTVV.

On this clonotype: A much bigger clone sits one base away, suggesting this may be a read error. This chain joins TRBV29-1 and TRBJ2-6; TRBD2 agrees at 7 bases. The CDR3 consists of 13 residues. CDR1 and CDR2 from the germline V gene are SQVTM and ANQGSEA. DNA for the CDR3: TGCAACGTTGGGGGGGTTGGGGCCAACGTCCTGACTTTC. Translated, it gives CNVGGVGANVLTF.

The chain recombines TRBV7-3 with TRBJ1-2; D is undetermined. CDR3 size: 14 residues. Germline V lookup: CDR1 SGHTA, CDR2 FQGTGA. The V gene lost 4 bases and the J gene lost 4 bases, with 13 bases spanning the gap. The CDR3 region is CASSSEEDGYGYTF. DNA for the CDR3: TGTGCCAGCAGCTCTGAGGAGGATGGCTATGGCTACACCTTC.

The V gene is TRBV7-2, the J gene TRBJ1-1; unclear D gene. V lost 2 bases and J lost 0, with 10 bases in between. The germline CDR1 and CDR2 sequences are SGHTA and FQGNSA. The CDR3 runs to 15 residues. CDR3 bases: TGTGCCAGCAGCTTATACGGAGGAATGAACACTGAAGCTTTCTTT. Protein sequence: CASSLYGGMNTEAFF. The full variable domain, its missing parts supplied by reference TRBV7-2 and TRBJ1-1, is GAGVSQSPSNKVTEKGKDVELRCDPISGHTALYWYRQSLGQGLEFLIYFQGNSAPDKSGLPSDRFSAERTGGSVSTLTIQRTQQEDSAVYLCASSLYGGMNTEAFFGQGTRLTVV.

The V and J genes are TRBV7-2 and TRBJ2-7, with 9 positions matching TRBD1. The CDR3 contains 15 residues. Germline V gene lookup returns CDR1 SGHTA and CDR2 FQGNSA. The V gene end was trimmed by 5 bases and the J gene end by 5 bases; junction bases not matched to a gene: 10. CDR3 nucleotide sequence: TGTGCCAGCAGCGCTACGGACAGGGGAAACGACGAGCAGTACTTC. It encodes CASSATDRGNDEQYF.

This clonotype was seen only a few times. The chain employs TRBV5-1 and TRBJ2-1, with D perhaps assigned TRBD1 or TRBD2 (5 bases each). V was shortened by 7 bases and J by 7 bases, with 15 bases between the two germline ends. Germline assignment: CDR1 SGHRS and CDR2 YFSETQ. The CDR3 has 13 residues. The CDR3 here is CASSPGQVNEQFF. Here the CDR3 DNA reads TGCGCCAGCTCCCCGGGGCAGGTAAATGAGCAGTTCTTC.

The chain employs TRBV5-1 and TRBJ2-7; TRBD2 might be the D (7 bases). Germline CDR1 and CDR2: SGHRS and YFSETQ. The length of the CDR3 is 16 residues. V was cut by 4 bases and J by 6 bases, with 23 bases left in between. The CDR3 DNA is TGCGCCAGCAGCCGTTCGCCGGGACGGGGGGCTTTCGAGCAGTACTTC. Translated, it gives CASSRSPGRGAFEQYF.

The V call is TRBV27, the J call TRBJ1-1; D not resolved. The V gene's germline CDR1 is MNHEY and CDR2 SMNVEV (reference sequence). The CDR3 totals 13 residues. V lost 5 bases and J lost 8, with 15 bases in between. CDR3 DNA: TGTGCCAGCAGTCCCTTCTTTCCCACAGAAGCTTTCTTT. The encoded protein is CASSPFFPTEAFF.

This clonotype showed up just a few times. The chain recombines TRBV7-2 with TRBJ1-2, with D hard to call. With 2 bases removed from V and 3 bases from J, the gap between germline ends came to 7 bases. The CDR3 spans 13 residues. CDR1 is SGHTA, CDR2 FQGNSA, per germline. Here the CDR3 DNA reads TGTGCCAGCAGCTTATGGACCTACTATGGCTACACCTTC. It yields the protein CASSLWTYYGYTF.

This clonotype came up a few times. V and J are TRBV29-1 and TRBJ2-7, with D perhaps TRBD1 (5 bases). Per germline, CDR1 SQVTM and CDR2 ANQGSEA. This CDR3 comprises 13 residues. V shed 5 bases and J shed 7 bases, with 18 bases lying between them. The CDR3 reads CSVSGRSYPEQYF. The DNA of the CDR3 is TGCAGCGTTTCAGGGCGATCCTACCCAGAGCAGTACTTC.

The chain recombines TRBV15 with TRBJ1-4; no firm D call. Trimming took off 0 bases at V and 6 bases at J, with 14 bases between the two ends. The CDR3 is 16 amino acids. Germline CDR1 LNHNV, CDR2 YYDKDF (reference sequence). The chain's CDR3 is CATSRDLEKLDEKLFF. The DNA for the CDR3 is TGTGCCACCAGCAGAGATCTCGAGAAGTTGGATGAAAAACTGTTTTTT. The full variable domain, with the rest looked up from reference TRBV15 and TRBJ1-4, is DAMVIQNPRYQVTQFGKPVTLSCSQTLNHNVMYWYQQKSSQAPKLLFHYYDKDFNNEADTPDNFQSRRPNTSFCFLDIRSPGLGDTAMYLCATSRDLEKLDEKLFFGSGTQLSVL.

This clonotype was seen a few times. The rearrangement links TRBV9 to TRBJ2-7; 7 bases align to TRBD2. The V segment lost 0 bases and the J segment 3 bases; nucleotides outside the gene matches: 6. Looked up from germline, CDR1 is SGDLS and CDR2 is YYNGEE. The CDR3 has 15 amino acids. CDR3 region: CASSVGAGPLYEQYF. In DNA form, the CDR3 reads TGTGCCAGCAGCGTAGGAGCGGGGCCTCTCTACGAGCAGTACTTC. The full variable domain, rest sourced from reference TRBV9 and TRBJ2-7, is DSGVTQTPKHLITATGQRVTLRCSPRSGDLSVYWYQQSLDQGLQFLIQYYNGEERAKGNILERFSAQQFPDLHSELNLSSLELGDSALYFCASSVGAGPLYEQYFGPGTRLTVT.

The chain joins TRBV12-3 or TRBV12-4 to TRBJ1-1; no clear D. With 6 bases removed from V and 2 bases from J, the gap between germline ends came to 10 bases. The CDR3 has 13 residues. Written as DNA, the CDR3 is TGTGCCAGCAGAGTCTTCATAAACACTGAAGCTTTCTTT. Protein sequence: CASRVFINTEAFF.

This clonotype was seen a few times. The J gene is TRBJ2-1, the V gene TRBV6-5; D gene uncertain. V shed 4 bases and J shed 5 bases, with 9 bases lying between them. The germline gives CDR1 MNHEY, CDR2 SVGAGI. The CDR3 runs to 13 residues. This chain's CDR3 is CASSSRPDNEQFF. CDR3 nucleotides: TGTGCCAGCAGTTCTCGCCCAGACAATGAGCAGTTCTTC.

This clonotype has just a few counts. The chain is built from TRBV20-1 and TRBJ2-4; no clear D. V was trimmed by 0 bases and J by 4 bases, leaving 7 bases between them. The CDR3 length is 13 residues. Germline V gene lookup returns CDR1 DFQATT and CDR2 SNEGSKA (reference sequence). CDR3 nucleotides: TGCAGTGCTAGAGAACTACAGAAAAACATTCAGTACTTC. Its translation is CSARELQKNIQYF.

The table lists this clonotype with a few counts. CDR3 bases: TGTGCCAGCAGCGGACAGCAAACCCCCTACGAGCAGTACTTC. This gives the protein CASSGQQTPYEQYF. This chain uses TRBV6-1 with TRBJ2-5; possibly TRBD1 for D (6 bases). Near its end, the DNA agrees better with TRBJ2-7, so the J call may be wrong. The CDR3 length is 14 residues. Per the germline V gene, CDR1 is MNHNS and CDR2 is SASEGT.

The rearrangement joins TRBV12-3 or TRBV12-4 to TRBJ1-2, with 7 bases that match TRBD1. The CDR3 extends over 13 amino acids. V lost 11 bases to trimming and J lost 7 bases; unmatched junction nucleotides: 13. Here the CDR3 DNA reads TGTGCCTGCACCCTAACAGGGGCAAGTGGCTACACCTTC. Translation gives CACTLTGASGYTF.

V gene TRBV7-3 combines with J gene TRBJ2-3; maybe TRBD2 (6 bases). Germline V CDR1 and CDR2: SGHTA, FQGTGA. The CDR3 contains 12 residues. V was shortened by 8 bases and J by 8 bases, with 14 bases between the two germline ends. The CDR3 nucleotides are TGTGCCAGCCTGGACCTGGGAGGTACGCAGTATTTT. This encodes CASLDLGGTQYF.